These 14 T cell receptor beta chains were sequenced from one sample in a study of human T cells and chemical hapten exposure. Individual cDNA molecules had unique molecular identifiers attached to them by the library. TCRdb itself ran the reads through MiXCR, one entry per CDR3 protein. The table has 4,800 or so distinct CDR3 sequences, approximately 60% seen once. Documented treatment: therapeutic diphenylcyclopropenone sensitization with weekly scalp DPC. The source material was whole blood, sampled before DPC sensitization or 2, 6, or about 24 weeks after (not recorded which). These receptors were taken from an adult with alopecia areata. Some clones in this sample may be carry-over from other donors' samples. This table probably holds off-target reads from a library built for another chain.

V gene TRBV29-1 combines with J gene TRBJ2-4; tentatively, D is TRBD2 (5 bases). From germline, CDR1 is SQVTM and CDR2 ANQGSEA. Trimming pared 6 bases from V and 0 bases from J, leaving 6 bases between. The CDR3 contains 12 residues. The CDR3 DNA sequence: TGCAGCGTCGGGATAGCCAAAAACATTCAGTACTTC. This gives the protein CSVGIAKNIQYF.

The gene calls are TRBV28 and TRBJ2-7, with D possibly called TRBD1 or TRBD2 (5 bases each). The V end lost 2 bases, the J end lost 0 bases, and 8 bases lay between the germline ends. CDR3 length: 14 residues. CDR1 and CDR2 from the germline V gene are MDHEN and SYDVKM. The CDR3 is CASSLGGYSYEQYF. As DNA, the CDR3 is TGTGCCAGCAGTTTAGGGGGTTACTCCTACGAGCAGTACTTC. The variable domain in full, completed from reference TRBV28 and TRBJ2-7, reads DVKVTQSSRYLVKRTGEKVFLECVQDMDHENMFWYRQDPGLGLRLIYFSYDVKMKEKGDIPEGYSVSREKKERFSLILESASTNQTSMYLCASSLGGYSYEQYFGPGTRLTVT.

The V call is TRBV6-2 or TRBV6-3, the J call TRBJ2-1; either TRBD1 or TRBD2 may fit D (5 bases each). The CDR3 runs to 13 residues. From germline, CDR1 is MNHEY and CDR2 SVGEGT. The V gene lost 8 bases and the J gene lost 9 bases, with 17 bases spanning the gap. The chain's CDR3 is CASARDQRFEQFF. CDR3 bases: TGTGCCAGCGCCCGGGACCAGAGGTTTGAGCAGTTCTTC.

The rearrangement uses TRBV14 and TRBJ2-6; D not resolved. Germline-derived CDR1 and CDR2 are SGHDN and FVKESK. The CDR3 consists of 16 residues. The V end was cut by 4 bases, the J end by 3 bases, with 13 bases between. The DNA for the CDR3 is TGTGCCAGCAGCCCCCCCATCCAGAGTGGGGCCAACGTCCTGACTTTC. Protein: CASSPPIQSGANVLTF.

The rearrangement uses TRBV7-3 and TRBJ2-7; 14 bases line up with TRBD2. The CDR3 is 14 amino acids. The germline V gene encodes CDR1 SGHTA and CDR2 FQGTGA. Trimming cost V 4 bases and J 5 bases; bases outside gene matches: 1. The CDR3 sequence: CASSSGLAGDEQYF. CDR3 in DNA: TGTGCCAGCAGCTCGGGACTAGCGGGAGACGAGCAGTACTTC.

The CDR3: CSVHVGNEQFF. CDR3 DNA: TGCAGCGTCCACGTAGGGAATGAGCAGTTCTTC. The V gene is TRBV29-1, the J gene TRBJ2-1; D remains unclear. The V gene lost 6 bases and the J gene lost 7 bases, with 10 bases spanning the gap. The CDR3 spans 11 residues. Germline V gene sequence: CDR1 SQVTM, CDR2 ANQGSEA.

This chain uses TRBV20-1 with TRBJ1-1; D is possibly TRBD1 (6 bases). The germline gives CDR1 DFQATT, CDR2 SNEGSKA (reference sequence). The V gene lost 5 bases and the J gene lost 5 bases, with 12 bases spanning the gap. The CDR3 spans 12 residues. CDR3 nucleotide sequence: TGCAGTGCTCCTCCAGGGGTAACTGAAGCTTTCTTT. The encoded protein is CSAPPGVTEAFF.

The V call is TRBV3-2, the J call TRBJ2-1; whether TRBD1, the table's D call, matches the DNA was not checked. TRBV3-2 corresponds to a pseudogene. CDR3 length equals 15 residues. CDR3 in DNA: TGTGCCAGCCCCCTAGGCGCTCCCTCTGGTAATGAGCAGTTCTTC. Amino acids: CASPLGAPSGNEQFF.

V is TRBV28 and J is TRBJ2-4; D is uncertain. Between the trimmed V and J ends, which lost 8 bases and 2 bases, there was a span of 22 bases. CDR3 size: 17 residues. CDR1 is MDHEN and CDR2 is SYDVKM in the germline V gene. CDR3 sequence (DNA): TGTGCCAGCGTTTATAGAGTGGTAGCCGGGTCCAAAAACATTCAGTACTTC. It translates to CASVYRVVAGSKNIQYF.

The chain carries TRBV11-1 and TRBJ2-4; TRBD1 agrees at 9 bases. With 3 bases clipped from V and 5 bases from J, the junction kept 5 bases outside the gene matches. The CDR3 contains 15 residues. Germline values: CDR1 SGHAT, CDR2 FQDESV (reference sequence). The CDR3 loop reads CASSLGTGIENIQYF. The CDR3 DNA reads TGTGCCAGCAGCTTGGGGACAGGGATAGAAAACATTCAGTACTTC.

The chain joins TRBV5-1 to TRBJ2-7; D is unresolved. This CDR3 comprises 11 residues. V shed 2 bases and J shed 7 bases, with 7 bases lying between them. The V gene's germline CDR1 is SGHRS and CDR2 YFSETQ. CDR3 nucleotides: TGCGCCAGCAGCTTTCTGGAGGAGCAGTACTTC. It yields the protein CASSFLEEQYF.

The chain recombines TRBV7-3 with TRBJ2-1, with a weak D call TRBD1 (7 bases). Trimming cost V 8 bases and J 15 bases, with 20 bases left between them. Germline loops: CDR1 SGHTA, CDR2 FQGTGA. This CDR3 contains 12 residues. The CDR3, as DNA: TGTGCCAGCCAGGGGGGCACGGCCCGATTGTTCTTC. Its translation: CASQGGTARLFF.

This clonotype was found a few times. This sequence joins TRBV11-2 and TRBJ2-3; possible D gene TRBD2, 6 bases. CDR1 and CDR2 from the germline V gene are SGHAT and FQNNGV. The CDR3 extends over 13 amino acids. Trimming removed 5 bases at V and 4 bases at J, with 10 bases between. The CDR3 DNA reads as TGTGCCAGCAGCCTTTGGAGGGCAGATACGCAGTATTTT. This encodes CASSLWRADTQYF.

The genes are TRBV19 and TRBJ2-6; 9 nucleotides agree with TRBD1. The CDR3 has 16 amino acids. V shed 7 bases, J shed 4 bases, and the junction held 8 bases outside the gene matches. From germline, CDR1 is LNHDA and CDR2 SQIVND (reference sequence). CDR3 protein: CASTLRTGAGANVLTF. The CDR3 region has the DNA TGTGCCAGTACGCTACGGACAGGGGCCGGGGCCAACGTCCTGACTTTC.